Below are 17 T cell receptor beta chains sequenced from a single sample in a study of T cell responses to AZD1222 COVID-19 vaccine. Produced via immunoSEQ multiplex PCR; TCRdb's table is partial and in-frame only. The sample yields roughly 120,000 clones, roughly 84% seen once. The sequenced sample was peripheral blood, obtained on day 0 of AZD1222 vaccination. Receptor source: an adult in good health.

This chain links TRBV18 with TRBJ1-5; unclear D gene. The V end was cut by 6 bases, the J end by 7 bases, with 19 bases between. This CDR3 is built from 15 residues. The germline V gene encodes CDR1 KGHSH and CDR2 LQKENI. The CDR3 spells CASSSTESSAQPQHF. CDR3 coding DNA: TGTGCCAGCTCGTCGACCGAGTCCTCAGCCCAGCCCCAGCATTTT. The whole variable domain, filled in from reference TRBV18 and TRBJ1-5, reads NAGVMQNPRHLVRRRGQEARLRCSPMKGHSHVYWYRQLPEEGLKFMVYLQKENIIDESGMPKERFSAEFPKEGPSILRIQQVVRGDSAAYFCASSSTESSAQPQHFGDGTRLSIL.

The CDR3 DNA follows: TGCGCCAGCAGAATGACCGGGACAGGGGGCACCGGGGAGCTGTTTTTT. As protein: CASRMTGTGGTGELFF. The V gene is TRBV5-1, the J gene TRBJ2-2; 11 nucleotides align to TRBD1. This CDR3 has 16 amino acids. The V segment lost 5 bases and the J segment 4 bases; nucleotides outside the gene matches: 7. The germline V gene has CDR1 SGHRS and CDR2 YFSETQ.

The J gene is TRBJ1-4, the V gene TRBV6-5, with no clear D. Germline CDR1 and CDR2: MNHEY and SVGAGI. Trimming took 7 bases from V and 6 from J, leaving 18 bases between them. This CDR3 contains 15 residues. The DNA of the CDR3 is TGTGCCAGCACCCTCAGGTTCCCGGTGGATGAAAAACTGTTTTTT. The encoded protein is CASTLRFPVDEKLFF.

Only a few counts were recorded for this clone. The CDR3 here is CASSQERTREGTDTQYF. The DNA for the CDR3 is TGCGCCAGCAGCCAAGAGCGGACTAGGGAGGGCACAGATACGCAGTATTTT. The genes are TRBV4-3 and TRBJ2-3, with 7 positions matching TRBD2. CDR1 and CDR2 (germline): LGHNA, YSLEER. The CDR3 totals 17 residues. Germline trimming cut 0 bases from V and 1 base from J; bases unmatched to any gene: 7.

The chain links TRBV5-5 to TRBJ1-2; tentative D call: TRBD1 (5 bases). Trimming stripped 4 bases from V and 2 bases from J, with 12 bases between. Germline V gene sequence: CDR1 SGHKS, CDR2 YYEKEE (reference sequence). The CDR3 has 14 residues. The CDR3 region has the DNA TGTGCCAGCAGCCCCCCTTGGGGCAACTATGGCTACACCTTC. This translates into CASSPPWGNYGYTF.

The V gene is TRBV2, the J gene TRBJ1-6; D may be TRBD1 (5 bases). This CDR3 has 16 residues. Germline V gives CDR1 SNHLY, CDR2 FYNNEI. V lost 4 bases, J lost 9 bases, and 19 bases lay in between. This chain's CDR3 is CASSVNVPLQGSPLHF. In nucleotides, the CDR3 is TGTGCCAGCAGTGTGAACGTCCCTCTCCAGGGTTCACCCCTCCACTTT.

The chain is built from TRBV20-1 and TRBJ1-2, with a possible D match to TRBD1 (6 bases). Germline CDR1 DFQATT, CDR2 SNEGSKA (reference sequence). The CDR3 is made up of 10 amino acids. CDR3: CSDNRDGYTF. DNA of the CDR3: TGCTCGGACAACAGGGATGGCTACACCTTC.

The rearrangement links TRBV7-2 to TRBJ1-6; a possible D gene is TRBD1 (5 bases). V was cut by 10 bases and J by 7 bases, with 20 bases left in between. From germline, CDR1 is SGHTA and CDR2 FQGNSA. The CDR3 spans 15 residues. The CDR3 is CATKPDRTLNSPLHF. The CDR3 nucleotides are TGTGCCACTAAACCCGACAGAACCCTAAATTCACCCCTCCACTTT.

This clone is a singleton in its sample. The V call is TRBV3-1 (or the pseudogene TRBV3-2), the J call TRBJ2-7, with D possibly being TRBD1 or TRBD2 (5 bases each). The CDR3 length is 11 residues. CDR1 and CDR2 (germline): LGHDT, YNNKEL (reference sequence). The germline V and J ends were trimmed by 6 bases and 9 bases, with 12 bases remaining between them. CDR3 nucleotide sequence: TGTGCCAGCAGTCGACTGGGACGGCAGTACTTC. It encodes CASSRLGRQYF.

The V and J genes are TRBV5-1 and TRBJ1-6; TRBD1 is a possible D gene (6 bases). Between the trimmed V and J ends, which lost 3 bases and 8 bases, there was a span of 15 bases. This CDR3 comprises 15 residues. CDR1 and CDR2 from the germline V gene are SGHRS and YFSETQ. The CDR3 reads CASSSQGAFDSPLHF. In nucleotides, the CDR3 is TGCGCCAGCAGCTCACAGGGTGCCTTCGATTCACCCCTCCACTTT.

This clone has a handful of counts. The V call is TRBV7-2, the J call TRBJ2-5, with D tentatively TRBD2 (6 bases). V lost 5 bases and J 7 bases, leaving 20 bases between the germline ends. The CDR3 runs to 15 residues. CDR1 SGHTA and CDR2 FQGNSA come from the germline V gene. CDR3 bases: TGTGCCAGCAGCCCCACCCTACTAGCCTCCGGGACCCAGTACTTC. This gives the protein CASSPTLLASGTQYF.

The chain recombines TRBV28 with TRBJ1-4; TRBD1 might be the D (6 bases). Per the germline V gene, CDR1 is MDHEN and CDR2 is SYDVKM. Trimming cost V 8 bases and J 8 bases, with 18 bases left between them. This CDR3 region has 14 residues. The CDR3 sequence: CASAPGGAEEKLFF. CDR3 sequence (DNA): TGTGCCAGCGCCCCCGGGGGGGCGGAAGAAAAACTGTTTTTT.

V usage is TRBV28 and J usage is TRBJ2-7, with a tentative D call TRBD1 (6 bases). V lost 4 bases, J lost 2 bases, and 15 bases lay in between. CDR3 size: 15 residues. Per germline, CDR1 MDHEN and CDR2 SYDVKM. CDR3: CASSWGPTDTYEQYF. The DNA of the CDR3 is TGTGCCAGCAGTTGGGGGCCCACGGACACCTACGAGCAGTACTTC.

V usage is TRBV2 and J usage is TRBJ2-7, with D perhaps given as TRBD1 or TRBD2 (5 bases each). This CDR3 is built from 16 residues. V lost 4 bases and J lost 4, with 20 bases in between. CDR1 SNHLY and CDR2 FYNNEI come from the germline V gene. The CDR3 is CASSVEGGRDRYEQYF. The DNA for the CDR3 is TGTGCCAGCAGTGTTGAAGGAGGCAGGGATCGGTACGAGCAGTACTTC.

This clone showed up just a few times. The chain joins TRBV9 to TRBJ1-2, with D hard to call. Looked up from germline, CDR1 is SGDLS and CDR2 is YYNGEE. The V end was cut by 3 bases, the J end by 4 bases, with 7 bases between. The CDR3 extends over 12 amino acids. The chain's CDR3 is CASSDSLYGYTF. For the CDR3, the DNA is TGTGCCAGCAGCGATAGCCTCTATGGCTACACCTTC.

The chain employs TRBV7-8 and TRBJ2-7, with TRBD2 as a possible D gene (6 bases). Germline V gives CDR1 SGHVS, CDR2 FQNEAQ. There are 15 residues in the CDR3. The V end was cut by 1 base, the J end by 4 bases, with 14 bases between. The chain's CDR3 is CASSLVRGRLYEQYF. CDR3 bases: TGTGCCAGCAGCTTAGTGCGGGGCAGATTGTACGAGCAGTACTTC.

The genes are TRBV19 and TRBJ1-6; D gene uncertain. Germline V gene lookup returns CDR1 LNHDA and CDR2 SQIVND (reference sequence). V was pared by 6 bases and J by 0 bases, with 15 bases between. The CDR3 is 17 amino acids. CDR3 amino acids: CASSALPPGSYNSPLHF. CDR3 in DNA: TGTGCCAGTAGCGCCCTCCCGCCCGGCTCCTATAATTCACCCCTCCACTTT. Filled out from reference TRBV19 and TRBJ1-6, the complete variable domain reads DGGITQSPKYLFRKEGQNVTLSCEQNLNHDAMYWYRQDPGQGLRLIYYSQIVNDFQKGDIAEGYSVSREKKESFPLTVTSAQKNPTAFYLCASSALPPGSYNSPLHFGNGTRLTVT.